The entry below gives a single TCR beta chain sequence along with its context. Clones were read by immunoSEQ multiplex PCR, and TCRdb kept only the in-frame ones, dropping some. The sample comprises 200,000 to 250,000 clones, more than 80% of which are singletons, and roughly 7.8% rests with the top ten. This record belongs to a study of blood T cell repertoires in COVID-19. The CDR3 consists of 18 residues. V shed 1 base, J shed 8 bases, and the junction held 18 bases outside the gene matches. Germline V gene data show CDR1 as SQVTM and CDR2 as ANQGSEA. Sequencing input: peripheral blood. This chain joins TRBV29-1 and TRBJ1-4, with 8 bases that match TRBD1. This clonotype was obtained from a woman older than 75 with COVID-19, enrolled during active disease. CDR3 sequence: CSVEVGRGLSFGSEKLFF. The DNA of the CDR3 is TGCAGCGTTGAAGTAGGCAGGGGGCTCTCATTCGGGTCCGAAAAACTGTTTTTT.